This T cell receptor beta chain emerged from a study of cytomegalovirus exposure and HLA in healthy donors. For this clone: Its antigen is unidentified.

Whole-study results and caveats: Most TCR sequences showed up rarely, but some public TCRs showed up in many donors. An observed cluster of highly shared sequence variants was recorded as a likely sequencing artifact. Some 150 TCR beta chains were listed as cytomegalovirus-associated.

The primer mix had 60 Vbeta and 13 Jbeta primers. Clones were read by immunoSEQ multiplex PCR, and TCRdb kept only the in-frame ones, dropping some. The top ten hold around 1.6% of the sample, which has some 160,000 clones, over 70% seen once. This receptor was identified in a woman in her late teens or twenties in good health and CMV-seronegative. Sequencing input: PBMCs.

The CDR3: CASSSRTAGGYTF. The CDR3 nucleotides are TGTGCCAGCAGTAGCAGGACAGCTGGTGGCTACACCTTC. V and J are TRBV6-1 and TRBJ1-2; tentative D call: TRBD1 (6 bases). Trimming cost V 5 bases and J 7 bases, with 14 bases left between them. This CDR3 comprises 13 residues. Germline V lookup: CDR1 MNHNS, CDR2 SASEGT.